This T cell receptor (beta chain) is from a study of tumor-infiltrating lymphocytes in glioblastoma multiforme. General observations from the study: Only one glioblastoma patient had TCR and mutation analysis.

V shed 5 bases and J 5 bases; nucleotides not matched to a gene: 11. The CDR3 runs to 16 residues. The germline gives CDR1 MNHNS, CDR2 SASEGT. Three nested ARM-PCR rounds with V-beta and C-beta primers built TCRB libraries. TCRB cDNA was made from roughly 450 ng total RNA. Unique molecular identifiers were not described for the libraries. TCRdb analysed the multiplex PCR reads with MiXCR anew, one entry per CDR3 protein. The top ten clones hold about 40% of a sample with 9,000 to 13,000 distinct CDR3 sequences, roughly 71% of them seen once. This clonotype was detected only once. The target antigen is unknown.

This clonotype was obtained from a male donor with glioblastoma. This chain links TRBV6-1 with TRBJ2-7; TRBD2 matches 11 bases. Sequencing was done on a sample of brain tumor tissue. This chain's CDR3 is CASSRIAGGTGDEQYF. CDR3 in DNA: TGTGCCAGCAGTAGAATAGCGGGAGGGACCGGCGACGAGCAGTACTTC.